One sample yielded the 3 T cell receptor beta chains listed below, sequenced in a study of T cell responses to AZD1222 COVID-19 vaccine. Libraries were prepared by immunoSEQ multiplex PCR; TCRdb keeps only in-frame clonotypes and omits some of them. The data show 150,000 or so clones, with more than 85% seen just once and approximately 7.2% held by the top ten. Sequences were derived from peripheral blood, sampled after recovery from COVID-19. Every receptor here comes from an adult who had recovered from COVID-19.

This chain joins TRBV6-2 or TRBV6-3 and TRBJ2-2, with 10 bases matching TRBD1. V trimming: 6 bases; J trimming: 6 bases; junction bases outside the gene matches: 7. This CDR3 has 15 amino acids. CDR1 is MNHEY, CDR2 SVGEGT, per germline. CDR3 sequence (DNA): TGTGCCAGCAGCATGACAGGGGGCAGGGCCGGGGAGCTGTTTTTT. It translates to CASSMTGGRAGELFF.

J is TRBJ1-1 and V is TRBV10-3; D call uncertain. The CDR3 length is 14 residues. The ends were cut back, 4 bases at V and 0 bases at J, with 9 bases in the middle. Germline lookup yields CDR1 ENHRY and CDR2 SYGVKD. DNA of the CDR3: TGTGCCATCAGTGTAACGCCGATGAACACTGAAGCTTTCTTT. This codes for CAISVTPMNTEAFF.

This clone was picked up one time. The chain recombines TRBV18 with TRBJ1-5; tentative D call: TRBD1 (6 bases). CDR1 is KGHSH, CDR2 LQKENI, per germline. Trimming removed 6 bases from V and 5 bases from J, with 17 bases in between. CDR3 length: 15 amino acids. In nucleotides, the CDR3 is TGTGCCAGCTCGGCGGTGGCAAGGGGGGATCAGCCCCAGCATTTT. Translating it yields CASSAVARGDQPQHF.